This T cell receptor beta chain was captured in a study of blood T cell repertoires in COVID-19. Study-level information: COVID-19 samples from acute and convalescent phases originated in the United States, Italy and Spain. From T cells, B-cell-depleted T cells, or PBMCs came the material, which was cDNA or gDNA.

Germline CDR1 SGDLS, CDR2 YYNGEE. This CDR3 spans 12 amino acids. V dropped 0 bases and J dropped 9 bases, with 9 bases sitting between them. Seattle patients were enrolled during active infection and followed longitudinally. Study processing details: Amplification of reference gene primers provided the estimated nucleated cell counts. The table came from immunoSEQ multiplex PCR; TCRdb's copy has only in-frame clones and leaves some out. V, J and clone size derive from that table, while D and trimming were established from the DNA sequence. The data contain 130,000 to 150,000 clones, 80% to 90% of them seen just once; the ten biggest clones take up 6.5% to 9.5%.

The sequencing sample was made of peripheral blood. This clonotype was obtained from a woman in her sixties or seventies with COVID-19, enrolled during active disease. This chain connects TRBV9 to TRBJ1-2; D possibly corresponds to TRBD1 (6 bases). CDR3 nucleotides: TGTGCCAGCAGCGTAGAGCAGGGGAGCTACACCTTC. It is translated as CASSVEQGSYTF.